A single TCR beta chain is shown here with its context. No antigen is known for it. These data are taken from a study of CD8+ T cells in alopecia areata. Study-level findings and limits: Elevated clonality characterized lesional scalp relative to normal scalp, particularly in alopecia totalis/universalis. Mice showed TCR sharing more clearly than patients did, possibly owing to HLA.

Specimens obtained from alopecia areata patients comprised lesional scalp punch biopsies and peripheral blood. T lymphocytes (CD4+ and CD8+) were sorted from PBMCs. cDNA prepared by RNA extraction and subsequent reverse transcription served as the template for sequencing. Sequencing used immunoSEQ multiplex PCR; TCRdb keeps in-frame clones, though not all of them. This table has 95,000 to 150,000 clones, about 50% appearing once. Germline V gene sequence: CDR1 MNHEY, CDR2 SMNVEV (reference sequence). The CDR3 is made up of 14 amino acids. V was shortened by 5 bases and J by 0 bases, with 9 bases between the two germline ends.

This chain links TRBV27 with TRBJ2-3, with a possible D match to TRBD2 (6 bases). This sequence was found in a human donor with alopecia areata. Sequencing input: NKG2D-low CD8+ T cells sorted from blood. The CDR3 spells CASSAGTSTDTQYF. The CDR3 bases are TGTGCCAGCAGTGCCGGGACTAGCACAGATACGCAGTATTTT.